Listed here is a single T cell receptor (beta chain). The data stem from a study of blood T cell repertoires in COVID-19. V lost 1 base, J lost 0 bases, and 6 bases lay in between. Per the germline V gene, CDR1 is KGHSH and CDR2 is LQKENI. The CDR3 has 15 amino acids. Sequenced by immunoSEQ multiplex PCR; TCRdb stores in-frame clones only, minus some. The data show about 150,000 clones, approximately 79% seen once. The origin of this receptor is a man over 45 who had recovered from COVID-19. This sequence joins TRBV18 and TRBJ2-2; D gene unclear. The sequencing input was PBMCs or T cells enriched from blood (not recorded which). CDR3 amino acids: CASSPQSANTGELFF. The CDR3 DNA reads TGTGCCAGCTCACCACAATCAGCGAACACCGGGGAGCTGTTTTTT.